This T cell receptor beta chain comes out of a study of blood T cells in healthy people across ages. Study-wide points: The study found more naive CD4+ cells and higher diversity in long-lived than aged donors. Unsorted PBMCs blocked a conclusive comparison of naive and antigen-experienced cells.

This clonotype was picked up a small number of times. Its antigen is not known. Using a J-beta primer mix together with a sample-barcoded 5' primer, a second PCR was run for roughly 6 to 11 cycles. TCRdb recomputed calls from the 5' RACE reads with MiXCR, one row per CDR3 protein. Counted here are over 950,000 distinct CDR3 sequences, 35% to 45% occurring once; the ten biggest clones make up roughly 13%. Germline V gene sequence: CDR1 DFQATT, CDR2 SNEGSKA (reference sequence). CDR3 length equals 13 residues. The junction had 8 bases not matched to a gene; V was cut back by 6 bases and J by 4 bases. Specimen: blood. This clonotype was obtained from a man between 18 and 29 years old in good health. The chain links TRBV20-1 to TRBJ1-2; TRBD1 agrees at 7 bases. In nucleotides, the CDR3 is TGCAGTGCAATCGACAGGGACACCTATGGCTACACCTTC. Its protein product is CSAIDRDTYGYTF.